The entry below gives a single TCR beta chain sequence along with its context. What it recognizes is unknown. This CDR3 spans 13 amino acids. Germline-derived CDR1 and CDR2 are SNHLY and FYNNEI. The V gene end was trimmed by 10 bases and the J gene end by 7 bases; junction bases not matched to a gene: 4. This sample was included in a study of graft-versus-host responses after intestinal transplantation. Some clones are missing from TCRdb's copy, which holds only in-frame ones; the method was immunoSEQ multiplex PCR. The table lists around 110,000 clones, 85% to 95% of them singletons. Sequenced material: unstimulated CD8+ T cells sorted from spleen or lymph node cells, taken before transplant. The TCR was taken from a human donor who was the organ donor for an intestinal transplant. This rearrangement joins TRBV2 to TRBJ2-1, with 13 bases lining up with TRBD2. The CDR3, as DNA: TGTGCCACCCGGACTAGCGGGAGTAATGAGCAGTTCTTC. Translating gives CATRTSGSNEQFF.